A selection of T cell receptor beta chains follows, all from one sample in a study of PD-L1 blockade in urothelial cancer. Clones were sequenced by immunoSEQ multiplex PCR, and TCRdb holds only the in-frame ones, with some missing. The data hold roughly 110,000 clones, with approximately 90% observed a single time. The material was PBMCs, obtained around atezolizumab (anti-PD-L1) treatment. The source of these receptors is a man aged 60-69 years with urothelial cancer. Both conserved end residues are trimmed from each CDR3.

j_gene | len | v_gene | CDR3aa
TRBJ1-2 | 12 | TRBV11-3 | ASSSKTGGHGYT
TRBJ2-1 | 14 | TRBV19 | ASSNFGGGPYNEQF
TRBJ2-1 | 12 | TRBV7-2 | ASSFGQGGNEQF
TRBJ2-1 | 11 | TRBV5-1 | ASSLRQNNEQF
TRBJ2-7 | 13 | TRBV11-2 | ASSTKQGSYYEQY
TRBJ2-5 | 11 | TRBV6-5 | ASSRNRGETQY
TRBJ2-3 | 11 | TRBV27 | ASSIRGWDTQY
TRBJ2-5 | 12 | TRBV7-2 | ASSLGLARETQY
TRBJ2-3 | 12 | TRBV13 | ASSFRGNTDTQY
TRBJ2-1 | 9 | TRBV28 | ASSQGLGEF
TRBJ1-1 | 11 | TRBV10-3 | AIKQGADTEAF
TRBJ2-5 | 13 | TRBV7-9 | ASSWDRIMQETQY
TRBJ1-3 | 14 | TRBV5-6 | ASSPLRGSGGNTIY
TRBJ2-3 | 15 | TRBV5-1 | ASSLAPAGRGTDTQY
TRBJ2-1 | 12 | TRBV18 | ASSRERTYNEQF
TRBJ2-7 | 12 | TRBV5-4 | ASSLPTGPYEQY
TRBJ2-3 | 13 | TRBV7-2 | ASSLASGSTDTQY
TRBJ2-2 | 12 | TRBV4-3 | ASSQDGYTGELF
TRBJ2-7 | 9 | TRBV28 | ASPQGGEQY
TRBJ2-1 | 12 | TRBV19 | ASRPGGARNEQF
TRBJ2-7 | 13 | TRBV6-5 | ASSYSTGFIHEQY
TRBJ1-5 | 16 | TRBV4-1 | ASSQEERVAYSNQPQH
TRBJ1-4 | 17 | TRBV7-9 | ASSLALTTYRGANEKLF
TRBJ1-3 | 13 | TRBV4-3 | ASSQDRASGNTIY
TRBJ2-3 | 14 | TRBV30 | ASTKIAGGVTDTQY
TRBJ2-5 | 12 | TRBV30 | AWTLSNLQETQY
TRBJ1-1 | 12 | TRBV4-1 | ASSPQGIDAEAF
TRBJ2-2 | 12 | TRBV2 | ASRSRGNTGELF
TRBJ1-2 | 13 | TRBV7-8 | ASSLAPGSIYGYT